Below are 30 T cell receptor beta chains sequenced from a single sample in a study of vaccination and CD4 T cells after COVID-19. This sample's treatment: approximately nine-day PBMC culture with coronavirus spike peptide pools or control peptides (ViraFEST assay). Their cognate antigens are unknown. Cultured CD4+ T cell DNA was sequenced using the Oncomine TCR Beta short-read assay. One entry per CDR3 protein, called by TCRdb with MiXCR from the PCR reads. The sample includes under 5,500 distinct CDR3 sequences, roughly 75% of them seen just once. The sequencing sample was made of CD4+ T cells from blood, cultured in vitro. Receptor source: a human donor who had recovered from COVID-19.

This clonotype was detected a few times. This chain joins TRBV30 and TRBJ1-5; maybe TRBD1 (6 bases). The V end was cut by 3 bases, the J end by 0 bases, with 9 bases between. This CDR3 contains 14 residues. The germline gives CDR1 GTSNPN, CDR2 SVGIG (reference sequence). Written as DNA, the CDR3 is TGTGCCTGGAGCCAGGGGTATAGCAATCAGCCCCAGCATTTT. It encodes CAWSQGYSNQPQHF.

The chain uses TRBV20-1 and TRBJ1-1, with 8 bases that match TRBD1. J gave up 0 bases and V 5 bases, and 11 bases lay outside the gene matches. Germline lookup yields CDR1 DFQATT and CDR2 SNEGSKA (reference sequence). CDR3 size: 16 residues. CDR3 coding DNA: TGCAGTGCTGCCCCGGACAGGGCCTTCCTGAACACTGAAGCTTTCTTT. Protein sequence: CSAAPDRAFLNTEAFF.

By share, this clonotype ranks as medium-sized. This rearrangement joins TRBV2 to TRBJ1-2; 10 bases agree with TRBD1. J lost 6 bases, V lost 5 bases, and 9 bases had no gene match. The CDR3 contains 15 residues. Germline V gene data show CDR1 as SNHLY and CDR2 as FYNNEI. The CDR3 region is CASSFRTGGLDGYTF. For the CDR3, the DNA is TGTGCCAGCAGTTTTCGGACAGGGGGTCTGGATGGCTACACCTTC.

CDR3 in DNA: TGTGCCAGCAGTCCCAAAAGGGACAGGGTAGGGATCTCCTACGAGCAGTACTTC. Encoded protein: CASSPKRDRVGISYEQYF. The gene calls are TRBV27 and TRBJ2-7; 9 bases line up with TRBD1. The junction had 14 bases not matched to a gene; V was cut back by 5 bases and J by 0 bases. CDR1 is MNHEY, CDR2 SMNVEV, per germline (reference sequence). The CDR3 contains 18 residues.

CDR3 region: CASRRWTSGSGTDTQYF. The CDR3 DNA sequence: TGTGCCAGCAGACGATGGACTAGCGGGTCTGGCACAGATACGCAGTATTTT. The chain has TRBV2 and TRBJ2-3, with 11 bases aligning to TRBD2. V lost 6 bases and J lost 1; bases outside the gene matches: 9. Per the germline V gene, CDR1 is SNHLY and CDR2 is FYNNEI. This CDR3 spans 17 amino acids.

The J gene is TRBJ1-2, the V gene TRBV20-1; 9 positions agree with TRBD1. Germline CDR1 and CDR2: DFQATT and SNEGSKA (reference sequence). CDR3 length equals 17 residues. V shed 3 bases and J 0 bases; nucleotides not matched to a gene: 11. In DNA, the CDR3 is TGCAGTGCTAGGAAACAGGGGGCGCTTAGGCCTAACTATGGCTACACCTTC. Translation gives CSARKQGALRPNYGYTF.

This rearrangement joins TRBV6-1 to TRBJ1-5; 7 bases are shared with TRBD1. Unmatched junction bases numbered 8, after V lost 2 bases and J lost 4 bases. The CDR3 is 16 amino acids. Germline CDR1 is MNHNS and CDR2 is SASEGT. This CDR3 reads CASSEIWGQSNQPQHF. The CDR3 DNA is TGTGCCAGCAGTGAAATATGGGGACAGTCAAATCAGCCCCAGCATTTT.

The sample holds one count of this clonotype. The genes are TRBV20-1 and TRBJ2-1; 12 bases line up with TRBD2. In germline, CDR1 is DFQATT, CDR2 SNEGSKA (reference sequence). V trimming: 4 bases; J trimming: 9 bases; junction bases outside the gene matches: 10. This CDR3 is built from 15 residues. For the CDR3, the DNA is TGCAGTGCTACGCAGGCTAGCGGGGGGGCGGGTGAGCAGTTCTTC. Encoded protein: CSATQASGGAGEQFF.

This sequence joins TRBV11-2 and TRBJ2-7; 7 bases are shared with TRBD1. The CDR3 has 12 amino acids. Trimming cost V 2 bases and J 7 bases; bases outside gene matches: 2. Germline V gene data show CDR1 as SGHAT and CDR2 as FQNNGV. CDR3 in DNA: TGTGCCAGCAGCTTACGGGACAGAGAGCAGTACTTC. Translated: CASSLRDREQYF.

The chain joins TRBV27 to TRBJ2-4; possibly TRBD2 for D (5 bases). Trimming took off 5 bases at V and 8 bases at J, with 22 bases between the two ends. Germline lookup yields CDR1 MNHEY and CDR2 SMNVEV (reference sequence). The CDR3 runs 16 residues. CDR3 loop: CASSPWLRVLVYIQYF. In DNA form, the CDR3 reads TGTGCCAGCAGTCCCTGGTTGCGGGTGCTGGTATACATTCAGTACTTC.

V gene TRBV4-1 combines with J gene TRBJ2-3; D is tentatively TRBD1 or TRBD2 (5 bases each). CDR1 is MGHRA, CDR2 YSYEKL, per germline. The CDR3 is 17 residues long. The germline V and J ends were trimmed by 1 base and 1 base, with 15 bases remaining between them. The CDR3 DNA is TGCGCCAGCAGCCAAGGGATCCCCCCGGGGCGCACAGATACGCAGTATTTT. It is translated as CASSQGIPPGRTDTQYF.

The CDR3 bases are TGTGCCAGCAGTGCCCCTTCCGGGACAGGGGTATACAATGAGCAGTTCTTC. It is translated as CASSAPSGTGVYNEQFF. This sequence joins TRBV6-4 and TRBJ2-1, with 10 bases lining up with TRBD1. This CDR3 spans 17 amino acids. J was trimmed by 4 bases and V by 4 bases; bases with no gene match: 10. Germline V gene sequence: CDR1 MRHNA, CDR2 SNTAGT.

CDR3 region: CASSSTEGVYNGYTF. CDR3 sequence (DNA): TGTGCCAGCTCATCTACAGAAGGAGTTTACAATGGCTACACCTTC. V and J are TRBV18 and TRBJ1-2; D is unresolved. Trimming removed 5 bases from V and 6 bases from J, with 19 bases in between. Germline-derived CDR1 and CDR2 are KGHSH and LQKENI. The CDR3 length is 15 residues.

The rearrangement links TRBV7-9 to TRBJ2-3; 9 positions agree with TRBD1. Trimming removed 1 base from V and 2 bases from J; junction bases left unmatched: 4. Germline values: CDR1 SEHNR, CDR2 FQNEAQ (reference sequence). The CDR3 totals 16 residues. Here the CDR3 DNA reads TGTGCCAGCAGCTTAGGACAGGGGGGATTCACAGATACGCAGTATTTT. This encodes CASSLGQGGFTDTQYF. Complete variable domain (other parts from reference TRBV7-9 and TRBJ2-3): DTGVSQNPRHKITKRGQNVTFRCDPISEHNRLYWYRQTLGQGPEFLTYFQNEAQLEKSRLLSDRFSAERPKGSFSTLEIQRTEQGDSAMYLCASSLGQGGFTDTQYFGPGTRLTVL.

This clonotype was seen more than once but under ten times. CDR3 coding DNA: TGTGCCACCGGTCTGAACACTGAAGCTTTCTTT. It yields the protein CATGLNTEAFF. The J gene is TRBJ1-1, the V gene TRBV2, with D uncertain. V was cut by 10 bases and J by 0 bases, with 6 bases left in between. The CDR3 contains 11 residues. Germline V gene data show CDR1 as SNHLY and CDR2 as FYNNEI.

The rearrangement links TRBV19 to TRBJ1-2; D ambiguous. From germline, CDR1 is LNHDA and CDR2 SQIVND (reference sequence). Trimming left V 3 bases short and J 8 bases short, with 10 bases between. This CDR3 contains 12 residues. CDR3: CASSIFRGGYTF. The CDR3 coding sequence is TGTGCCAGTAGTATTTTCCGCGGAGGCTACACCTTC.

The chain recombines TRBV7-8 with TRBJ1-5; 8 bases agree with TRBD1. Germline V gene lookup returns CDR1 SGHVS and CDR2 FQNEAQ. Trimming took 5 bases from V and 0 from J; bases not matched to a gene: 6. The CDR3 contains 16 residues. The CDR3 region has the DNA TGTGCCAGCAGCCCCCGGACAGGGAATAGCAATCAGCCCCAGCATTTT. Residues: CASSPRTGNSNQPQHF.

CDR3 sequence: CASSISRNTQYF. The CDR3 region has the DNA TGTGCCAGCAGCATTTCTCGGAATACGCAGTATTTT. The chain uses TRBV7-2 and TRBJ2-3; D is unresolved. Trimming took 5 bases from V and 7 from J, leaving 10 bases between them. Per the germline V gene, CDR1 is SGHTA and CDR2 is FQGNSA. This CDR3 is 12 amino acids long.

The chain is built from TRBV15 and TRBJ1-4, with TRBD1 matching over 7 bases. Trimming removed 3 bases from V and 3 bases from J; junction bases left unmatched: 7. Germline V gives CDR1 LNHNV, CDR2 YYDKDF (reference sequence). This CDR3 is built from 16 residues. The DNA for the CDR3 is TGTGCCACCAGCAGGGACAGACAGGGCGCTAATGAAAAACTGTTTTTT. Its protein is CATSRDRQGANEKLFF.

The rearrangement uses TRBV4-1 and TRBJ2-2; 8 nucleotides line up with TRBD1. There are 15 residues in the CDR3. Germline CDR1 is MGHRA and CDR2 is YSYEKL. With 4 bases clipped from V and 3 bases from J, the junction kept 4 bases outside the gene matches. The CDR3 here is CASSRRGQDTGELFF. CDR3 in DNA: TGCGCCAGCAGCCGGCGGGGACAGGACACCGGGGAGCTGTTTTTT.

The chain joins TRBV12-3 or TRBV12-4 to TRBJ2-7, with D possibly TRBD2 on 8 matching bases. The V and J ends lost 1 base and 1 base respectively, with 20 bases between them. The CDR3 extends over 18 amino acids. CDR3 DNA: TGTGCCAGCAGTTTAGGAGGAGGCGGGGGGACAGCTTCCTACGAGCAGTACTTC. This encodes CASSLGGGGGTASYEQYF.

This clonotype was seen a single time. The chain couples TRBV24-1 to TRBJ2-2, with 10 bases matching TRBD1. V dropped 7 bases and J dropped 4; count of bases not matched to a gene: 8. CDR3 size: 16 residues. Per the germline V gene, CDR1 is KGHDR and CDR2 is SFDVKD. The CDR3 loop reads CATRPKDRGSTGELFF. The DNA of the CDR3 is TGTGCCACCAGACCCAAGGACAGGGGGAGCACCGGGGAGCTGTTTTTT.

This sequence joins TRBV6-1 and TRBJ1-1; D ambiguous. The V end lost 8 bases, the J end lost 1 base, and 8 bases lay between the germline ends. The CDR3 spans 12 residues. CDR1 is MNHNS and CDR2 is SASEGT in the germline V gene. The CDR3 sequence: CASRDSNTEAFF. The CDR3 DNA reads as TGTGCCAGCCGGGATTCGAACACTGAAGCTTTCTTT.

V usage is TRBV7-3 and J usage is TRBJ1-1, with 7 bases aligning to TRBD1. Germline assignment: CDR1 SGHTA and CDR2 FQGTGA. With 5 bases clipped from V and 2 bases from J, the junction kept 2 bases outside the gene matches. This CDR3 region has 13 residues. The CDR3 spells CASSRDRNTEAFF. In DNA form, the CDR3 reads TGTGCCAGCAGCCGGGACAGAAACACTGAAGCTTTCTTT.

This clonotype has just a few counts. V is TRBV21-1 and J is TRBJ1-5. TRBV21-1 is a pseudogene locus. The CDR3 covers 13 residues. Here the CDR3 reads CASSNPDRQPQHF. CDR3 DNA sequence: TGTGCCAGCAGCAACCCCGATCGTCAGCCCCAGCATTTT.

The chain couples TRBV6-1 to TRBJ1-2; D is perhaps TRBD1 (6 bases). V lost 8 bases to trimming and J lost 2 bases, with 15 bases between them. Per germline, CDR1 MNHNS and CDR2 SASEGT. The CDR3 consists of 14 residues. The CDR3 here is CASSLYGQNYGYTF. CDR3 sequence (DNA): TGTGCCAGCTCATTGTACGGACAGAACTATGGCTACACCTTC.

The J gene is TRBJ2-2, the V gene TRBV7-9; no firm D call. V was clipped by 2 bases and J by 4 bases, with 11 bases between them. The CDR3 is made up of 15 amino acids. Germline CDR1 is SEHNR and CDR2 is FQNEAQ (reference sequence). In DNA, the CDR3 is TGTGCCAGCAGCTTACTCTCGATGAGCACCGGGGAGCTGTTTTTT. Its protein is CASSLLSMSTGELFF.

The V call is TRBV6-5, the J call TRBJ1-6; tentatively, D is TRBD1 (6 bases). Germline CDR1 reads MNHEY; CDR2 reads SVGAGI. V lost 3 bases and J lost 9, with 12 bases in between. The CDR3 is 14 residues long. CDR3 DNA: TGTGCCAGCAGTTATGGTGACAGGCGTTCACCCCTCCACTTT. Encoded protein: CASSYGDRRSPLHF.

This clonotype has just one count. This chain uses TRBV3-1 with TRBJ1-1; D might be TRBD1 (6 bases). The germline V and J ends were trimmed by 4 bases and 4 bases, with 19 bases remaining between them. The germline CDR1 and CDR2 sequences are LGHDT and YNNKEL (reference sequence). This CDR3 has 16 amino acids. CDR3 in DNA: TGTGCCAGCAGCCGGACCAGGGGCTTTGGTGGCACTGAAGCTTTCTTT. Translated: CASSRTRGFGGTEAFF.

The CDR3 DNA sequence: TGTGCCTCTCACAGGGGGAGTACAGAAGGCTACACCTTC. It codes for CASHRGSTEGYTF. The chain is built from TRBV2 and TRBJ1-2, with 8 nucleotides matching TRBD1. The CDR3 runs to 13 residues. V lost 11 bases, J lost 8 bases, and 13 bases stayed unmatched. Germline V gene lookup returns CDR1 SNHLY and CDR2 FYNNEI.